Sequencing of this TCR beta chain was carried out in a study of CD8+ T cells in alopecia areata. The V end lost 2 bases, the J end lost 0 bases, and 8 bases lay between the germline ends. This CDR3 has 14 amino acids. Germline CDR1 MNHNS, CDR2 SASEGT. Study results and limitations: Normal scalp had lower clonality than lesional scalp, with alopecia totalis/universalis lesions showing this most strongly.

The authors extracted RNA and reverse transcribed it into cDNA as the sequencing template. This table comes from immunoSEQ multiplex PCR, and its TCRdb copy is limited to in-frame clones, with some not included. The sample carries about 100,000 clones, about three fifths recorded once. Concerning this clone: Its antigen is not known.

The treatment: oral pan-JAK inhibitor, 5-10 mg twice daily. The genes are TRBV6-1 and TRBJ2-7; no reliable D call. The source of this sequence is a human donor with alopecia areata. The source was CD8+ T cells sorted from blood, collected between weeks 55 and 65, from a patient treated with tofacitinib. CDR3 protein: CASSESVSSYEQYF. CDR3 sequence (DNA): TGTGCCAGCAGTGAATCAGTCAGCTCCTACGAGCAGTACTTC.